This record covers a single T cell receptor (beta chain). The sample originates from a study of CD8 T cells in Susac syndrome. The CD8+ and CD4+ T cells were negatively isolated, with the TEMRA cells enriched by FACS. RNA totalling 0.5 to 1 ug underwent reverse transcription with random hexamers. TCRdb reprocessed the immunoSEQ multiplex PCR reads with MiXCR, giving one entry per CDR3 protein. In the table there are 300,000 or so distinct CDR3 sequences, under 95% of which are singletons. CDR1 and CDR2 from the germline V gene are LNHDA and SQIVND (reference sequence). V was clipped by 2 bases and J by 3 bases, with 10 bases between them. This CDR3 has 14 amino acids.

The genes are TRBV19 and TRBJ1-1; no clear D gene. This receptor was taken from a human donor with multiple sclerosis. Material: CD4+ T cells from PBMCs. The CDR3 bases are TGTGCCAGTAGTATAACAGCCCGGGACACTGAAGCTTTCTTT. This sequence encodes CASSITARDTEAFF.